This TCR beta chain comes out of a study of blood T cell repertoires in COVID-19. Overall study: Samples of COVID-19 (acute and convalescent) were obtained from the United States, Italy and Spain. T cells, B-cell-depleted T cells, or PBMCs provided the cDNA or gDNA that served as material.

Seattle researchers signed up patients amid active infection and tracked them longitudinally. Study processing details: Researchers report that nucleated cell counts were estimated from reference gene primer amplification. Data came from immunoSEQ multiplex PCR; TCRdb stores just in-frame clones and leaves some out. Clonal size and the V and J genes are those of that table, whereas D and trimming came from the DNA. Here the sample spans 200,000 to 250,000 clones, about 88% being singletons. This sequence originates from a woman in her forties or fifties with COVID-19, enrolled during active disease. Specimen: peripheral blood.

The CDR3 region is CASKRSGGAPDTQYF. In nucleotides, the CDR3 is TGTGCCAGTAAAAGGAGCGGGGGGGCACCAGATACGCAGTATTTT. This chain connects TRBV19 to TRBJ2-3; 10 bases agree with TRBD2. The V segment lost 7 bases and the J segment 4 bases; nucleotides outside the gene matches: 8. The CDR3 totals 15 residues. Per germline, CDR1 LNHDA and CDR2 SQIVND (reference sequence). Full variable domain (rest looked up from reference TRBV19 and TRBJ2-3): DGGITQSPKYLFRKEGQNVTLSCEQNLNHDAMYWYRQDPGQGLRLIYYSQIVNDFQKGDIAEGYSVSREKKESFPLTVTSAQKNPTAFYLCASKRSGGAPDTQYFGPGTRLTVL.